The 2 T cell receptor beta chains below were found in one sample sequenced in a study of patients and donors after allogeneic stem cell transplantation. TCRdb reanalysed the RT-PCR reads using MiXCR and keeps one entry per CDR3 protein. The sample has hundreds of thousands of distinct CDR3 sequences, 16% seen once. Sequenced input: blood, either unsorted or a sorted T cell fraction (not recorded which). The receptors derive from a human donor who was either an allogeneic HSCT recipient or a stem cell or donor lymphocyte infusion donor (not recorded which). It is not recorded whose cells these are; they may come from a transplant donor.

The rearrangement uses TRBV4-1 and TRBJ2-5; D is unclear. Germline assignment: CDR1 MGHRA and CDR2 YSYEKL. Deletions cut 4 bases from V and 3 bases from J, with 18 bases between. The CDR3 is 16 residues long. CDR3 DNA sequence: TGCGCCAGCAGCCCGCCTAGGTCATACGACAAAGAGACCCAGTACTTC. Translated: CASSPPRSYDKETQYF.

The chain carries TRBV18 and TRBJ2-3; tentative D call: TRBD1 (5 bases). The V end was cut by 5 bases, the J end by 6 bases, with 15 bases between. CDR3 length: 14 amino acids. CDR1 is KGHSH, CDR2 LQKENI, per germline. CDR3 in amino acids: CASSLQVSTDTQYF. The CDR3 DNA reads TGTGCCAGCTCATTACAGGTCTCCACGGATACGCAGTATTTT.